The 19 T cell receptor beta chains listed next were all sequenced from one sample in a study of cytomegalovirus exposure and HLA in healthy donors. Primers for the PCR totalled 60 Vbeta and 13 Jbeta. Data came from immunoSEQ multiplex PCR; TCRdb stores just in-frame clones and leaves some out. Among some 150,000 clones listed, about 64% were seen once. Specimen: PBMCs. Every receptor here comes from a woman aged 25 to 39 in good health and CMV-seropositive.

This clone was counted a few times. J is TRBJ2-1 and V is TRBV29-1; 8 nucleotides line up with TRBD1. This CDR3 spans 14 amino acids. The germline CDR1 and CDR2 sequences are SQVTM and ANQGSEA. Trimming took 6 bases from V and 7 from J; bases not matched to a gene: 11. The chain's CDR3 is CSVQTARGLNEQFF. Here the CDR3 DNA reads TGCAGCGTCCAGACAGCCAGGGGGCTGAATGAGCAGTTCTTC.

V is TRBV9 and J is TRBJ2-3; possible D gene TRBD2, 5 bases. Trimming cost V 0 bases and J 6 bases, with 20 bases left between them. The CDR3 is made up of 17 amino acids. Per the germline V gene, CDR1 is SGDLS and CDR2 is YYNGEE. CDR3 sequence reads: CASSVGPGKVLSDTQYF. CDR3 bases: TGTGCCAGCAGCGTAGGGCCGGGGAAGGTGTTATCGGATACGCAGTATTTT. Drawing the rest from reference TRBV9 and TRBJ2-3, the complete variable domain is DSGVTQTPKHLITATGQRVTLRCSPRSGDLSVYWYQQSLDQGLQFLIQYYNGEERAKGNILERFSAQQFPDLHSELNLSSLELGDSALYFCASSVGPGKVLSDTQYFGPGTRLTVL.

The chain uses TRBV27 and TRBJ2-7, with D maybe TRBD1 (6 bases). The CDR3 has 16 amino acids. Germline CDR1 MNHEY, CDR2 SMNVEV (reference sequence). Trimming removed 5 bases from V and 1 base from J, with 18 bases in between. The CDR3 is CASSLVKPGDSYEQYF. The CDR3 nucleotides read TGTGCCAGCAGTCTCGTAAAACCAGGGGATTCCTACGAGCAGTACTTC.

The chain couples TRBV5-1 to TRBJ2-3; D remains unclear. Germline CDR1 SGHRS, CDR2 YFSETQ. The CDR3 consists of 14 residues. V was clipped by 7 bases and J by 4 bases, with 16 bases between them. The CDR3 protein is CASALGLIADTQYF. The DNA for the CDR3 is TGCGCCAGCGCTTTGGGCTTAATCGCAGATACGCAGTATTTT.

This clone showed up just a few times. V is TRBV5-4 and J is TRBJ2-5; 9 positions agree with TRBD2. V shed 3 bases and J 5 bases; nucleotides not matched to a gene: 11. The CDR3 spans 16 residues. Germline CDR1 is SGHNT and CDR2 is YYREEE (reference sequence). For the CDR3, the DNA is TGTGCCAGCAGCTCCGGGTCCCTAAGCGGGAGGGAGACCCAGTACTTC. It is translated as CASSSGSLSGRETQYF.

V usage is TRBV19 and J usage is TRBJ2-7; TRBD1 matches 9 bases. The CDR3 loop spans 12 amino acids. After removal of 10 bases from V and 3 bases from J, the junction contained 4 bases not matched to a gene. Germline-derived CDR1 and CDR2 are LNHDA and SQIVND (reference sequence). The CDR3 bases are TGTGCCACGGCGGACAGGGGCTACGAGCAGTACTTC. Amino acids: CATADRGYEQYF.

The gene calls are TRBV30 and TRBJ2-2; D may be TRBD1 (6 bases). The CDR3 is 14 amino acids. From germline, CDR1 is GTSNPN and CDR2 SVGIG (reference sequence). Trimming stripped 2 bases from V and 8 bases from J, with 15 bases between. The CDR3 protein is CAWSTGPPPGELFF. In nucleotides, the CDR3 is TGTGCCTGGAGTACAGGGCCACCTCCGGGGGAGCTGTTTTTT.

The chain recombines TRBV13 with TRBJ1-1; the D gene is possibly TRBD1 (5 bases). The CDR3 consists of 14 residues. The germline V and J ends were trimmed by 4 bases and 6 bases, with 15 bases remaining between them. Germline V gives CDR1 PRHDT, CDR2 FYEKMQ (reference sequence). The CDR3 DNA reads as TGTGCCAGCAGCTCCAATTTTGGAGGGGCTGAAGCTTTCTTT. Its translation: CASSSNFGGAEAFF. Full variable domain (outside the CDR3, taken from reference TRBV13 and TRBJ1-1): AAGVIQSPRHLIKEKRETATLKCYPIPRHDTVYWYQQGPGQDPQFLISFYEKMQSDKGSIPDRFSAQQFSDYHSELNMSSLELGDSALYFCASSSNFGGAEAFFGQGTRLTVV.

This clone was detected a few times. The rearrangement joins TRBV13 to TRBJ2-3; 12 bases map to TRBD2. Germline loops: CDR1 PRHDT, CDR2 FYEKMQ (reference sequence). This CDR3 contains 17 residues. V lost 0 bases to trimming and J lost 7 bases; unmatched junction nucleotides: 8. The CDR3 coding sequence is TGTGCCAGCAGCTTAGGGCTAGCGGGAGGGCCTTCATATACGCAGTATTTT. Protein sequence: CASSLGLAGGPSYTQYF.

The chain carries TRBV28 and TRBJ1-3; D uncertain. The CDR3 runs to 15 residues. V was cut by 5 bases and J by 4 bases, with 15 bases left in between. Per germline, CDR1 MDHEN and CDR2 SYDVKM. The CDR3 DNA reads as TGTGCCAGCAGTCCCCCCCCAGGATCAGGAAACACCATATATTTT. Translated: CASSPPPGSGNTIYF.

The rearrangement joins TRBV6-1 to TRBJ2-7; TRBD1 agrees at 9 bases. The V and J ends lost 4 bases and 10 bases, in that order; junction bases with no gene match: 8. Germline-derived CDR1 and CDR2 are MNHNS and SASEGT. This CDR3 spans 13 amino acids. As DNA, the CDR3 is TGTGCCAGCAGTGCAACAGGGGGCGCGTATCAGTACTTC. Protein sequence: CASSATGGAYQYF.

The chain uses TRBV25-1 and TRBJ1-4, with 9 bases fitting TRBD1. Germline values: CDR1 MGHDK, CDR2 SYGVNS. The V segment lost 4 bases and the J segment 8 bases; nucleotides outside the gene matches: 2. The CDR3 runs to 13 residues. The CDR3 DNA follows: TGTGCCAGCAGTGGGACAGGGGTCGAAAAACTGTTTTTT. Its protein product is CASSGTGVEKLFF. Drawing the rest from reference TRBV25-1 and TRBJ1-4, the complete variable domain is EADIYQTPRYLVIGTGKKITLECSQTMGHDKMYWYQQDPGMELHLIHYSYGVNSTEKGDLSSESTVSRIRTEHFPLTLESARPSHTSQYLCASSGTGVEKLFFGSGTQLSVL.

The V call is TRBV9, the J call TRBJ1-1, with 7 bases aligning to TRBD1. This CDR3 has 14 amino acids. The J segment lost 1 base and the V segment lost 4 bases, leaving 4 bases of the junction unmatched. Germline values: CDR1 SGDLS, CDR2 YYNGEE. The CDR3 sequence: CASSTRDRNTEAFF. CDR3 DNA sequence: TGTGCCAGCAGCACCCGGGACAGGAACACTGAAGCTTTCTTT. Full variable domain (outside the CDR3, taken from reference TRBV9 and TRBJ1-1): DSGVTQTPKHLITATGQRVTLRCSPRSGDLSVYWYQQSLDQGLQFLIQYYNGEERAKGNILERFSAQQFPDLHSELNLSSLELGDSALYFCASSTRDRNTEAFFGQGTRLTVV.

This chain links TRBV28 with TRBJ1-1, with 10 bases matching TRBD1. The germline V gene encodes CDR1 MDHEN and CDR2 SYDVKM. CDR3 length: 14 residues. V trimming: 8 bases; J trimming: 3 bases; junction bases outside the gene matches: 6. Written as DNA, the CDR3 is TGTGCCAGCCGGGACAGGGGTTTTGACACTGAAGCTTTCTTT. Its protein is CASRDRGFDTEAFF.

The V and J genes are TRBV5-4 and TRBJ1-2, with 9 positions matching TRBD1. Looked up from germline, CDR1 is SGHNT and CDR2 is YYREEE (reference sequence). V was pared by 0 bases and J by 7 bases, with 4 bases of the junction left unmatched. CDR3 length: 14 amino acids. For the CDR3, the DNA is TGTGCCAGCAGCTTGGCCGGGACAGGGCCTGGCTACACCTTC. Protein sequence: CASSLAGTGPGYTF.

The genes are TRBV19 and TRBJ1-2; 7 bases line up with TRBD1. CDR3 length: 14 residues. Per germline, CDR1 LNHDA and CDR2 SQIVND (reference sequence). The J segment lost 0 bases and the V segment lost 8 bases, leaving 6 bases of the junction unmatched. The CDR3, as DNA: TGTGCCAGTGGGAGGACAGGAGCTAACTATGGCTACACCTTC. Amino acids: CASGRTGANYGYTF.

The chain links TRBV4-2 to TRBJ2-7; tentative D call: TRBD1 (5 bases). This CDR3 is 15 amino acids long. Germline assignment: CDR1 LGHNA and CDR2 YNFKEQ. V was trimmed by 0 bases and J by 2 bases, leaving 11 bases between them. CDR3 amino acids: CASSQEMRQPYEQYF. CDR3 DNA: TGTGCCAGCAGCCAAGAAATGCGACAGCCCTACGAGCAGTACTTC.

This clone was counted only a few times. J is TRBJ1-1 and V is TRBV10-3; possibly TRBD1 for D (6 bases). This CDR3 has 14 residues. V dropped 6 bases and J dropped 4 bases, with 15 bases sitting between them. The germline V gene encodes CDR1 ENHRY and CDR2 SYGVKD. CDR3 in DNA: TGTGCCATCAGGACTGGACAGCGTGCCACTGAAGCTTTCTTT. As protein: CAIRTGQRATEAFF.

This clone has only a few counts. The chain couples TRBV11-2 to TRBJ1-1, with TRBD1 as a possible D gene (5 bases). Trimming stripped 3 bases from V and 11 bases from J, with 13 bases between. In germline, CDR1 is SGHAT, CDR2 FQNNGV. The CDR3 is 12 residues long. Written as DNA, the CDR3 is TGTGCCAGCAGCTTCCAGGGCCCCGGCGCTTTCTTT. Its protein product is CASSFQGPGAFF. Looking up the rest from reference TRBV11-2 and TRBJ1-1 gives the full variable domain: EAGVAQSPRYKIIEKRQSVAFWCNPISGHATLYWYQQILGQGPKLLIQFQNNGVVDDSQLPKDRFSAERLKGVDSTLKIQPAKLEDSAVYLCASSFQGPGAFFGQGTRLTVV.